Presented here are 31 T cell receptor beta chains from one specimen sequenced in a study of blood T cell repertoires in COVID-19. Clones were sequenced by immunoSEQ multiplex PCR, and TCRdb holds only the in-frame ones, with some missing. The table lists roughly 55,000 clones, around 73% of them singletons. The sample was peripheral blood. The receptors originated from an elderly man with acute or convalescent COVID-19.

The CDR3 here is CAITPDQDSGYTF. Here the CDR3 DNA reads TGTGCCATCACCCCAGACCAAGACTCTGGCTACACCTTC. J is TRBJ1-2 and V is TRBV10-3; D ambiguous. V dropped 7 bases and J dropped 7 bases, with 16 bases sitting between them. This CDR3 spans 13 amino acids. CDR1 is ENHRY and CDR2 is SYGVKD in the germline V gene.

The table lists this clone with a few counts. This chain connects TRBV19 to TRBJ2-5; possible D gene TRBD2, 5 bases. Trimming took off 5 bases at V and 4 bases at J, with 8 bases between the two ends. The CDR3 covers 12 residues. CDR1 is LNHDA and CDR2 is SQIVND in the germline V gene (reference sequence). This CDR3 is CASSAGGETQYF. In nucleotides, the CDR3 is TGTGCCAGTAGTGCGGGTGGAGAGACCCAGTACTTC.

This sequence joins TRBV11-2 and TRBJ2-3; 11 bases align to TRBD2. J lost 1 base, V lost 7 bases, and 4 bases had no gene match. The CDR3 covers 15 residues. Germline lookup yields CDR1 SGHAT and CDR2 FQNNGV. The DNA for the CDR3 is TGTGCCAGCACCCAACTAGCGGGGGGCACAGATACGCAGTATTTT. This translates into CASTQLAGGTDTQYF.

The rearrangement links TRBV5-1 to TRBJ1-4; 9 bases agree with TRBD1. The V gene end was trimmed by 7 bases and the J gene end by 5 bases; junction bases not matched to a gene: 6. The CDR3 runs 14 residues. From germline, CDR1 is SGHRS and CDR2 YFSETQ. The CDR3 DNA sequence: TGCGCCAGCCGAGAGACAGGGGGGAATGAAAAACTGTTTTTT. This sequence encodes CASRETGGNEKLFF.

V and J are TRBV29-1 and TRBJ2-2, with a tentative D call TRBD2 (6 bases). The CDR3 length is 14 residues. Trimming left V 5 bases short and J 3 bases short, with 13 bases between. From germline, CDR1 is SQVTM and CDR2 ANQGSEA. The DNA for the CDR3 is TGCAGCGTTACAGGAGGGCAACACACCGGGGAGCTGTTTTTT. Its translation is CSVTGGQHTGELFF.

The rearrangement joins TRBV7-9 to TRBJ2-1; D perhaps matches TRBD1 (6 bases). The V end was cut by 5 bases, the J end by 4 bases, with 12 bases between. The germline gives CDR1 SEHNR, CDR2 FQNEAQ (reference sequence). The CDR3 totals 14 residues. Here the CDR3 reads CASSHRDTYNEQFF. The CDR3 nucleotides are TGTGCCAGCAGCCACCGGGACACGTACAATGAGCAGTTCTTC. Combining the CDR3 with reference TRBV7-9 and TRBJ2-1 gives the whole variable domain DTGVSQNPRHKITKRGQNVTFRCDPISEHNRLYWYRQTLGQGPEFLTYFQNEAQLEKSRLLSDRFSAERPKGSFSTLEIQRTEQGDSAMYLCASSHRDTYNEQFFGPGTRLTVL.

The chain joins TRBV9 to TRBJ2-6; tentatively, D is TRBD1 (6 bases). V was cut by 0 bases and J by 4 bases, with 11 bases left in between. CDR1 is SGDLS and CDR2 is YYNGEE in the germline V gene. The CDR3 runs to 16 residues. The DNA for the CDR3 is TGTGCCAGCAGCGTAGGGCAGGGGCCCGGGGCCAACGTCCTGACTTTC. This encodes CASSVGQGPGANVLTF.

V and J are TRBV7-9 and TRBJ1-4; 7 bases are a match to TRBD1. This CDR3 spans 14 amino acids. J lost 7 bases, V lost 1 base, and 3 bases had no gene match. The germline V gene has CDR1 SEHNR and CDR2 FQNEAQ (reference sequence). CDR3 DNA sequence: TGTGCCAGCAGCTTAGAAGGGGGCGGTGAAAAACTGTTTTTT. Amino acids: CASSLEGGGEKLFF.

The genes are TRBV11-3 and TRBJ2-1, with a tentative D call TRBD2 (5 bases). Germline V lookup: CDR1 SGHNT, CDR2 YENEEA. The CDR3 is 14 residues long. V dropped 2 bases and J dropped 0 bases, with 5 bases sitting between them. CDR3 amino acids: CASSLLASYNEQFF. DNA of the CDR3: TGTGCCAGCAGCTTACTAGCCTCCTACAATGAGCAGTTCTTC.

Of note for this clone: One junction end disagrees with the germline gene, perhaps due to a read error. This chain connects TRBV9 to TRBJ2-3, with TRBD2 matching 9 bases. The CDR3 length is 16 residues. CDR1 is SGDLS, CDR2 YYNGEE, per germline. CDR3 DNA sequence: TGTGCCAGCAGCTTAGATTCCGGGACTAGCAGAGATACGCAGTATTTT. Translating it yields CASSLDSGTSRDTQYF.

This chain uses TRBV19 with TRBJ1-5; the D gene is possibly TRBD1 (5 bases). CDR1 is LNHDA and CDR2 is SQIVND in the germline V gene (reference sequence). There are 15 residues in the CDR3. Trimming cost V 6 bases and J 2 bases, with 14 bases left between them. The CDR3 DNA sequence: TGTGCCAGTAGCTCAGGGAAGGTTGGCAATCAGCCCCAGCATTTT. Its protein product is CASSSGKVGNQPQHF.

The rearrangement joins TRBV6-5 to TRBJ2-7; tentative D call: TRBD2 (7 bases). The CDR3 length is 14 residues. Germline CDR1 and CDR2: MNHEY and SVGAGI. The germline V and J ends were trimmed by 6 bases and 4 bases, with 16 bases remaining between them. CDR3 loop: CASSWGGAGYEQYF. The CDR3 DNA sequence: TGTGCCAGCAGCTGGGGGGGGGCGGGATACGAGCAGTACTTC.

The chain couples TRBV6-1 to TRBJ2-1, with a possible D match to TRBD1 (6 bases). Germline CDR1 MNHNS, CDR2 SASEGT. The CDR3 contains 16 residues. The V and J ends lost 2 bases and 10 bases respectively, with 21 bases between them. CDR3 protein: CASSEQGSVIVWEQFF. DNA for the CDR3: TGTGCCAGCAGTGAACAGGGGTCGGTCATCGTATGGGAGCAGTTCTTC.

This rearrangement joins TRBV5-1 to TRBJ1-1, with D perhaps TRBD1 (6 bases). Trimming shortened V by 3 bases and J by 8 bases, and 8 bases separated the two germline ends. CDR3 length equals 11 residues. Germline V lookup: CDR1 SGHRS, CDR2 YFSETQ. Here the CDR3 reads CASSSDREAFF. CDR3 nucleotides: TGCGCCAGCAGCTCGGACAGAGAAGCTTTCTTT.

The chain joins TRBV19 to TRBJ1-1; TRBD1 matches at 8 bases. Germline V gene data show CDR1 as LNHDA and CDR2 as SQIVND (reference sequence). The V segment lost 6 bases and the J segment 1 base; nucleotides outside the gene matches: 10. The CDR3 loop spans 16 amino acids. The CDR3 sequence is CASRTRQGMENTEAFF. As DNA, the CDR3 is TGTGCCAGTAGAACTAGACAGGGGATGGAGAACACTGAAGCTTTCTTT.

The chain carries TRBV6-5 and TRBJ1-6; tentatively, D is TRBD1 (6 bases). V was trimmed by 7 bases and J by 8 bases, leaving 15 bases between them. The CDR3 is made up of 14 amino acids. From germline, CDR1 is MNHEY and CDR2 SVGAGI. DNA of the CDR3: TGTGCCAGCACTCCGACGGGGGGCGATTCACCCCTCCACTTT. Translating it yields CASTPTGGDSPLHF.

The chain has TRBV15 and TRBJ1-5; D gene ambiguous. Trimming pared 9 bases from V and 0 bases from J, leaving 9 bases between. The CDR3 extends over 13 amino acids. The germline V gene encodes CDR1 LNHNV and CDR2 YYDKDF (reference sequence). CDR3 protein: CATGYSSNQPQHF. DNA of the CDR3: TGTGCCACTGGCTACAGTAGCAATCAGCCCCAGCATTTT.

The chain uses TRBV7-6 and TRBJ2-6; D not resolved. The CDR3 extends over 15 amino acids. Trimming removed 3 bases from V and 0 bases from J, with 6 bases in between. Germline CDR1 and CDR2: SGHVS and FNYEAQ. The CDR3: CASSLAPSGANVLTF. DNA of the CDR3: TGTGCCAGCAGCTTGGCCCCCTCTGGGGCCAACGTCCTGACTTTC.

The chain's CDR3 is CASRAGTKTSVETQYF. In DNA form, the CDR3 reads TGTGCCAGCAGAGCCGGGACTAAGACGTCCGTGGAGACCCAGTACTTC. The chain uses TRBV25-1 and TRBJ2-5; 7 bases are shared with TRBD2. V trimming: 6 bases; J trimming: 5 bases; junction bases outside the gene matches: 15. Germline V gene lookup returns CDR1 MGHDK and CDR2 SYGVNS. The CDR3 has 16 amino acids.

This clone has only a few counts. The chain couples TRBV2 to TRBJ1-6; 8 bases are shared with TRBD1. V trimming: 7 bases; J trimming: 3 bases; junction bases outside the gene matches: 5. The CDR3 sequence is 15 residues long. Germline loops: CDR1 SNHLY, CDR2 FYNNEI. Written as DNA, the CDR3 is TGTGCCAGCAACCTCGGACAGGGCTATAATTCACCCCTCCACTTT. Translated, it gives CASNLGQGYNSPLHF.

V gene TRBV11-3 combines with J gene TRBJ2-7; D call uncertain. The CDR3 runs 16 residues. With 6 bases removed from V and 0 bases from J, the gap between germline ends came to 18 bases. Germline V gene lookup returns CDR1 SGHNT and CDR2 YENEEA. The CDR3 nucleotides read TGTGCCAGCAGTCAAAGTTCTCAGATAAGCTCCTACGAGCAGTACTTC. It translates to CASSQSSQISSYEQYF.

This clone turned up a few times. The chain joins TRBV14 to TRBJ2-7; 7 nucleotides agree with TRBD1. This CDR3 comprises 14 residues. V shed 5 bases and J 2 bases; nucleotides not matched to a gene: 6. Germline V gene sequence: CDR1 SGHDN, CDR2 FVKESK. CDR3 region: CASSVGTAPYEQYF. The CDR3 DNA is TGTGCCAGCAGCGTCGGGACAGCTCCCTACGAGCAGTACTTC.

The rearrangement links TRBV15 to TRBJ2-5, with 14 bases lining up with TRBD2. V lost 3 bases to trimming and J lost 0 bases; unmatched junction nucleotides: 3. This CDR3 has 17 residues. Germline-derived CDR1 and CDR2 are LNHNV and YYDKDF (reference sequence). As DNA, the CDR3 is TGTGCCACCAGCAGGGGACTAGCGGGGGCTTACCAAGAGACCCAGTACTTC. Translated: CATSRGLAGAYQETQYF.

The chain has TRBV6-1 and TRBJ2-7; 11 nucleotides align to TRBD2. Trimming took 4 bases from V and 1 from J; bases not matched to a gene: 9. This CDR3 spans 17 amino acids. Germline V gives CDR1 MNHNS, CDR2 SASEGT. The CDR3 reads CASSGEKLAGESYEQYF. The CDR3, as DNA: TGTGCCAGCAGTGGAGAAAAACTAGCGGGAGAGTCCTACGAGCAGTACTTC.

CDR3 residues: CASSRQGQQETQYF. The DNA for the CDR3 is TGCGCCAGCAGCCGCCAGGGTCAACAAGAGACCCAGTACTTC. The chain carries TRBV5-1 and TRBJ2-5, with D maybe TRBD1 (5 bases). V lost 4 bases to trimming and J lost 2 bases, with 12 bases between them. There are 14 residues in the CDR3. Germline loops: CDR1 SGHRS, CDR2 YFSETQ.

The chain links TRBV10-3 to TRBJ2-1; 9 positions agree with TRBD2. V shed 4 bases and J 4 bases; nucleotides not matched to a gene: 2. CDR1 is ENHRY, CDR2 SYGVKD, per germline. CDR3 length equals 14 residues. CDR3 region: CAISVLAGYNEQFF. DNA of the CDR3: TGTGCCATCAGTGTTCTAGCGGGATACAATGAGCAGTTCTTC.

The chain joins TRBV12-5 to TRBJ2-5; maybe TRBD1 (5 bases). Germline CDR1 and CDR2: LGHNT and FRNRAP. V dropped 4 bases and J dropped 4 bases, with 13 bases sitting between them. CDR3 length: 14 residues. The CDR3 loop is CASGSGLRGETQYF. CDR3 coding DNA: TGTGCTAGTGGTTCCGGGCTTAGGGGAGAGACCCAGTACTTC.

The chain employs TRBV11-2 and TRBJ1-6; D may be TRBD1 (6 bases). From germline, CDR1 is SGHAT and CDR2 FQNNGV. The CDR3 totals 13 residues. V shed 0 bases and J shed 13 bases, with 10 bases lying between them. The CDR3 DNA follows: TGTGCCAGCAGCTTAGATCGTCAGGGGCCCCTCCACTTT. Its translation is CASSLDRQGPLHF.

This clone is deemed medium-sized. The chain employs TRBV27 and TRBJ2-7, with D unresolved. CDR1 is MNHEY and CDR2 is SMNVEV in the germline V gene (reference sequence). Trimming took 10 bases from V and 0 from J, leaving 16 bases between them. This CDR3 region has 14 residues. The CDR3 reads CAKFPGNGSYEQYF. Written as DNA, the CDR3 is TGTGCCAAGTTCCCAGGAAATGGCTCCTACGAGCAGTACTTC.

The chain recombines TRBV5-1 with TRBJ1-6; D might be TRBD1 (6 bases). Looked up from germline, CDR1 is SGHRS and CDR2 is YFSETQ. The CDR3 is made up of 15 amino acids. Trimming cost V 0 bases and J 7 bases, with 11 bases left between them. Written as DNA, the CDR3 is TGCGCCAGCAGCTTGGAACAGGGAAGAAATTCACCCCTCCACTTT. Protein: CASSLEQGRNSPLHF.

This clone was seen only a few times. This chain links TRBV7-9 with TRBJ2-7; 7 bases fit TRBD1. This CDR3 comprises 15 residues. V shed 4 bases and J 3 bases; nucleotides not matched to a gene: 9. Germline loops: CDR1 SEHNR, CDR2 FQNEAQ (reference sequence). This CDR3 is CASSSLRTGIYEQYF. In DNA form, the CDR3 reads TGTGCCAGCAGCTCCCTTAGGACAGGAATCTACGAGCAGTACTTC.